The T cell receptor beta chain under discussion was sequenced for a study of spatial heterogeneity in lung cancer. Study as a whole: Compared with alpha-chain sequences, beta-chain sequences were consistently detected in greater numbers.

Sample time point: sample taken at primary tumor resection. TCRs were sequenced from unsorted whole RNA of tumor, nontumor lung or PBMC. TCRdb called the 5' RACE reads again in MiXCR, with one record for every CDR3 protein. The data show 12,000 to 15,000 distinct CDR3 sequences, just under 8% seen once. In its sample, this clonotype was seen many times. Sequenced here: PBMCs, sampled at surgery. This receptor was taken from a female donor with early-stage non-small cell lung cancer.

CDR3 in DNA: TGTGCCAGCAGCGTAGCTCCTAGCGACAGCTCCTACAATGAGCAGTTCTTC. The encoded protein is CASSVAPSDSSYNEQFF. This rearrangement joins TRBV9 to TRBJ2-1; maybe TRBD2 (6 bases). Germline values: CDR1 SGDLS, CDR2 YYNGEE. This CDR3 is built from 17 residues. V lost 0 bases, J lost 0 bases, and 13 bases lay in between.